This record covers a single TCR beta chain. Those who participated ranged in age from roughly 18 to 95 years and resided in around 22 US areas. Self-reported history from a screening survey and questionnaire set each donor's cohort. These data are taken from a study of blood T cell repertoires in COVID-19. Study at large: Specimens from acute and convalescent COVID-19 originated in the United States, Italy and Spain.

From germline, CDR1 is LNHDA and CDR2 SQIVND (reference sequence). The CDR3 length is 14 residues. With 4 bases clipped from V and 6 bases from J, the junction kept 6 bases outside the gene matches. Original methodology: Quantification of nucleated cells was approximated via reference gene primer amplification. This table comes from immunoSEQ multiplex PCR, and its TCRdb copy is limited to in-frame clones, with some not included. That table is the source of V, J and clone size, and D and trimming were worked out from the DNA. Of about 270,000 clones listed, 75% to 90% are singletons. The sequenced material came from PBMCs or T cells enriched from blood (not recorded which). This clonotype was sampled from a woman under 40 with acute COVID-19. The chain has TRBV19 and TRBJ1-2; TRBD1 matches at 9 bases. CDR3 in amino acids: CASSSGTGSDGYTF. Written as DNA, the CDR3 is TGTGCCAGTAGTAGTGGGACAGGGAGCGATGGCTACACCTTC.